The 28 T cell receptor beta chains in this list originate from one sample, sequenced in a study of metastatic and nonmetastatic thyroid tumors. TCRdb reprocessed the PCR reads via MiXCR. The sample lists about 33,000 clones; 18% were seen once. Patients underwent thyroid surgery, and none had received any treatment before it. The sequenced sample was blood. These receptors were taken from a male donor with papillary thyroid cancer or a benign thyroid nodule (not recorded which). Some clones in this sample may be carry-over from other donors' samples.

Ten or more counts support this clone. This chain uses TRBV2 with TRBJ2-7; TRBD2 matches at 11 bases. The ends lost 4 bases at V and 3 bases at J; junction bases unmatched: 8. This CDR3 is 16 amino acids long. Germline V gives CDR1 SNHLY, CDR2 FYNNEI. For the CDR3, the DNA is TGTGCCAGCAGTGGATCTTTAGCGGGAGGGTACTACGAGCAGTACTTC. Encoded protein: CASSGSLAGGYYEQYF. Together with reference TRBV2 and TRBJ2-7, the CDR3 gives the full variable domain: EPEVTQTPSHQVTQMGQEVILRCVPISNHLYFYWYRQILGQKVEFLVSFYNNEISEKSEIFDDQFSVERPDGSNFTLKIRSTKLEDSAMYFCASSGSLAGGYYEQYFGPGTRLTVT.

This clone was seen ten or more times. This chain uses TRBV4-2 with TRBJ2-1; TRBD2 is a possible D gene (6 bases). CDR3 length: 14 amino acids. Trimming removed 0 bases from V and 9 bases from J, with 12 bases in between. Germline V gene lookup returns CDR1 LGHNA and CDR2 YNFKEQ. The CDR3 nucleotides are TGTGCCAGCAGCCAAGATTTAACGGGAGTTGAGCAGTTCTTC. Translated: CASSQDLTGVEQFF.

By sample share, this clone is medium-sized. The chain recombines TRBV6-2 or TRBV6-3 with TRBJ2-5; D ambiguous. CDR3 length: 14 amino acids. Looked up from germline, CDR1 is MNHEY and CDR2 is SVGEGT. The V end was cut by 1 base, the J end by 1 base, with 7 bases between. The CDR3 region has the DNA TGTGCCAGCAGTTACTGGGGTACCCAAGAGACCCAGTACTTC. Translated: CASSYWGTQETQYF.

This clone appeared many times. The chain has TRBV5-1 and TRBJ2-2; tentatively, D is TRBD2 (5 bases). This CDR3 is built from 13 residues. Germline loops: CDR1 SGHRS, CDR2 YFSETQ. The V end lost 5 bases, the J end lost 1 base, and 6 bases lay between the germline ends. CDR3 loop: CASSGGNTGELFF. The CDR3 DNA reads as TGCGCCAGCAGTGGAGGGAACACCGGGGAGCTGTTTTTT.

This clone was detected many times. The chain is built from TRBV5-1 and TRBJ2-3; 10 bases map to TRBD2. This CDR3 spans 16 amino acids. V trimming: 6 bases; J trimming: 5 bases; junction bases outside the gene matches: 12. CDR1 is SGHRS and CDR2 is YFSETQ in the germline V gene. Written as DNA, the CDR3 is TGCGCCAGCAAAACACTTAGCGGGAGGCGGAGAGATACGCAGTATTTT. Translation gives CASKTLSGRRRDTQYF.

The sample holds many counts of this clone. The chain couples TRBV6-2 or TRBV6-3 to TRBJ2-7; maybe TRBD1 (6 bases). Germline V lookup: CDR1 MNHEY, CDR2 SVGEGT. This CDR3 contains 15 residues. V was cut by 0 bases and J by 7 bases, with 16 bases left in between. The CDR3 protein is CASSYSAGTPTEQYF. For the CDR3, the DNA is TGTGCCAGCAGTTACTCCGCCGGGACACCTACGGAGCAGTACTTC.

The V and J genes are TRBV27 and TRBJ2-7; D might be TRBD2 (6 bases). V was trimmed by 4 bases and J by 2 bases, leaving 18 bases between them. The CDR3 has 16 residues. Germline CDR1 and CDR2: MNHEY and SMNVEV (reference sequence). The CDR3 region has the DNA TGTGCCAGCAGTTCTCAGATGGAGGGAAACCCCTACGAGCAGTACTTC. It codes for CASSSQMEGNPYEQYF.

The chain links TRBV12-3 or TRBV12-4 to TRBJ2-3; 12 nucleotides align to TRBD2. This CDR3 region has 15 residues. Trimming cost V 10 bases and J 4 bases; bases outside gene matches: 9. CDR3 in DNA: TGTGCCATCCGTTTTGCTAGCGGGGGGGCAGATACGCAGTATTTT. This codes for CAIRFASGGADTQYF.

This clone was counted once. J is TRBJ1-3 and V is TRBV5-1; 7 nucleotides agree with TRBD1. V lost 0 bases to trimming and J lost 13 bases; unmatched junction nucleotides: 16. Germline V gives CDR1 SGHRS, CDR2 YFSETQ. The CDR3 runs to 16 residues. CDR3: CASSLAGTAYGNKIYF. DNA of the CDR3: TGCGCCAGCAGCTTGGCCGGGACAGCGTATGGAAACAAAATATATTTT.

The gene calls are TRBV7-8 and TRBJ2-7; 9 nucleotides agree with TRBD2. This CDR3 has 14 residues. In germline, CDR1 is SGHVS, CDR2 FQNEAQ. Trimming at V came to 5 bases and at J to 2 bases, leaving 4 bases not matched to a gene. Here the CDR3 DNA reads TGTGCCAGCAGCAAAAGCGGGGGGACCTACGAGCAGTACTTC. It codes for CASSKSGGTYEQYF.

The chain recombines TRBV6-2 or TRBV6-3 with TRBJ2-2, with 15 bases aligning to TRBD2. Per the germline V gene, CDR1 is MNHEY and CDR2 is SVGEGT. CDR3 length equals 18 residues. V gave up 6 bases and J gave up 4 bases; unmatched junction bases: 9. The CDR3 loop reads CASSQPGLAGGITGELFF. CDR3 bases: TGTGCCAGCAGCCAGCCGGGACTAGCGGGGGGAATCACCGGGGAGCTGTTTTTT.

This clone has only a few counts. The gene calls are TRBV10-3 and TRBJ1-6; 7 bases align to TRBD1. Trimming cost V 6 bases and J 6 bases; bases outside gene matches: 5. CDR3 length equals 14 residues. CDR1 and CDR2 from the germline V gene are ENHRY and SYGVKD. The CDR3 loop is CAIREQGRNSPLHF. In DNA, the CDR3 is TGTGCCATCAGAGAACAGGGGCGTAATTCACCCCTCCACTTT.

This clone was seen many times. The V gene is TRBV19, the J gene TRBJ2-7; weak D call: TRBD1 (5 bases). This CDR3 has 14 residues. Germline V gene sequence: CDR1 LNHDA, CDR2 SQIVND (reference sequence). V shed 4 bases and J shed 3 bases, with 13 bases lying between them. Written as DNA, the CDR3 is TGTGCCAGTAGTACGTCCCAGGGAAACTACGAGCAGTACTTC. Protein product: CASSTSQGNYEQYF.

This clone was seen at least ten times. A single base separates this from a much larger clone, so it may be a read error. Because the CDR3 is missing its conserved closing phenylalanine or tryptophan, this is likely a read error. J is TRBJ1-5 and V is TRBV10-2; D not certain. The germline gives CDR1 WSHSY, CDR2 SAAADI. There are 15 residues in the CDR3. V lost 5 bases and J lost 6, with 17 bases in between. Here the CDR3 DNA reads TGCGCCAGCAGTCAAGCACCAGGTGAGAGTCAGCCCCAGCATCTT. It is translated as CASSQAPGESQPQHL.

Ten or more counts support this clone. V gene TRBV27 combines with J gene TRBJ1-5, with D possibly matching TRBD1 (5 bases). The V and J ends lost 3 bases and 0 bases respectively, with 6 bases between them. The germline V gene encodes CDR1 MNHEY and CDR2 SMNVEV (reference sequence). This CDR3 region has 14 residues. The CDR3, as DNA: TGTGCCAGCAGTTTCCAGGGTAGCAATCAGCCCCAGCATTTT. Protein: CASSFQGSNQPQHF.

This clone was recorded many times. The chain carries TRBV30 and TRBJ1-6, with D unresolved. Germline V CDR1 and CDR2: GTSNPN, SVGIG (reference sequence). Trimming removed 1 base at V and 11 bases at J, with 9 bases between. The CDR3 contains 12 residues. CDR3 sequence (DNA): TGTGCCTGGAGTGAGAACAACACACCCCTCCACTTT. This gives the protein CAWSENNTPLHF.

The chain links TRBV19 to TRBJ1-5; TRBD1 is a possible D gene (5 bases). The length of the CDR3 is 15 residues. CDR1 and CDR2 from the germline V gene are LNHDA and SQIVND (reference sequence). Between the trimmed V and J ends, which lost 6 bases and 1 base, there was a span of 13 bases. CDR3 DNA: TGTGCCAGTAGGTCCGGGACGGAAAGCAATCAGCCCCAGCATTTT. Translating gives CASRSGTESNQPQHF.

The V and J genes are TRBV2 and TRBJ1-2, with 10 bases identical to TRBD1. This CDR3 region has 13 residues. CDR1 is SNHLY, CDR2 FYNNEI, per germline. Germline trimming cut 6 bases from V and 8 bases from J; bases unmatched to any gene: 6. CDR3 amino acids: CASSGQGVGGYTF. For the CDR3, the DNA is TGTGCCAGCAGCGGACAGGGGGTAGGCGGCTACACCTTC.

Many counts were recorded for this clone. The limits of the CDR3 on the DNA are not certain, so only TCRdb's listed CDR3 is given. V is TRBV28 and J is TRBJ1-1; no check of the table's D call, TRBD1, against the DNA was made. The CDR3 is 15 amino acids long, termini counted. The V gene's germline CDR1 is MDHEN and CDR2 SYDVKM. CDR3 sequence: CASSPGFGAGTEAFF.

This clone was counted many times. The V and J genes are TRBV10-3 and TRBJ1-5, with TRBD1 identical over 7 bases. CDR3 length: 15 amino acids. The trim removed 3 bases at V and 5 bases at J, leaving 7 bases unmatched. Germline V gives CDR1 ENHRY, CDR2 SYGVKD. In nucleotides, the CDR3 is TGTGCCATCAGTGAAAGGACAGGCGTCGATCAGCCCCAGCATTTT. This codes for CAISERTGVDQPQHF.

This clone came up a few times. As the CDR3 is not closed by the conserved phenylalanine or tryptophan, this likely results from a read error. The V and J genes are TRBV6-1 and TRBJ1-2, with 11 bases identical to TRBD1. Trimming cost V 5 bases and J 7 bases; bases outside gene matches: 3. This CDR3 region has 13 residues. Germline V gene data show CDR1 as MNHNS and CDR2 as SASEGT. CDR3: CASSLDRGRGYTI. The CDR3 bases are TGTGCCAGCAGTCTGGACAGGGGGCGTGGCTACACCATC.

This clone was recorded many times. This chain joins TRBV12-3 or TRBV12-4 and TRBJ2-5; TRBD2 matches at 13 bases. CDR3 length equals 14 residues. The ends lost 6 bases at V and 5 bases at J; junction bases unmatched: 3. CDR3 protein: CASRLAGGPETQYF. The CDR3 nucleotides are TGTGCCAGCAGACTAGCGGGGGGGCCGGAGACCCAGTACTTC.

A few counts support this clone. A much more abundant neighbour one base away suggests this may be a read error. The rearrangement links TRBV10-2 to TRBJ2-5, with 7 bases that match TRBD2. Germline V CDR1 and CDR2: WSHSY, SAAADI. The CDR3 is 14 residues long. CDR3 bases: TGCGCCAGCAGTGTTTCTAGCGGTAAAGAGACCCGGTACTTC. Translation gives CASSVSSGKETRYF.

This clone was found many times. The rearrangement joins TRBV19 to TRBJ1-2, with D perhaps TRBD1 (5 bases). The CDR3 is made up of 13 amino acids. The V gene's germline CDR1 is LNHDA and CDR2 SQIVND (reference sequence). V shed 7 bases and J shed 6 bases, with 15 bases lying between them. The CDR3 DNA follows: TGTGCCAGTACCACGGACCCCAGGGATGGCTACACCTTC. This sequence encodes CASTTDPRDGYTF. Full variable domain (outside the CDR3, taken from reference TRBV19 and TRBJ1-2): DGGITQSPKYLFRKEGQNVTLSCEQNLNHDAMYWYRQDPGQGLRLIYYSQIVNDFQKGDIAEGYSVSREKKESFPLTVTSAQKNPTAFYLCASTTDPRDGYTFGSGTRLTVV.

This clone was detected many times. V gene TRBV2 combines with J gene TRBJ1-2; D remains unclear. The germline V gene encodes CDR1 SNHLY and CDR2 FYNNEI. V dropped 4 bases and J dropped 6 bases, with 12 bases sitting between them. The CDR3 sequence is 13 residues long. CDR3 region: CASSAAGGDGYTF. The CDR3 DNA is TGTGCCAGCAGTGCCGCCGGCGGGGATGGCTACACCTTC. Drawing the rest from reference TRBV2 and TRBJ1-2, the complete variable domain is EPEVTQTPSHQVTQMGQEVILRCVPISNHLYFYWYRQILGQKVEFLVSFYNNEISEKSEIFDDQFSVERPDGSNFTLKIRSTKLEDSAMYFCASSAAGGDGYTFGSGTRLTVV.

This clone was seen a few times. The rearrangement uses TRBV6-1 and TRBJ2-3; weak D call: TRBD1 (5 bases). V was pared by 0 bases and J by 12 bases, with 16 bases between. This CDR3 contains 14 residues. Germline V lookup: CDR1 MNHNS, CDR2 SASEGT. DNA of the CDR3: TGTGCCAGCAGTGAAGCGGGATCAGGGCAGTCACAGTATTTT. It yields the protein CASSEAGSGQSQYF.

This clone was observed at least ten times. J is TRBJ1-2 and V is TRBV3-1, with D perhaps matching TRBD1 (6 bases). Between the trimmed V and J ends, which lost 1 base and 5 bases, there was a span of 17 bases. From germline, CDR1 is LGHDT and CDR2 YNNKEL (reference sequence). The CDR3 contains 16 residues. The CDR3 coding sequence is TGTGCCAGCAGCCAAGGGTTCGCAGGGAGGGGGTATGGCTACACCTTC. Protein: CASSQGFAGRGYGYTF.

The genes are TRBV27 and TRBJ2-7; 10 nucleotides align to TRBD1. The length of the CDR3 is 13 residues. The V and J ends lost 6 bases and 3 bases, in that order; junction bases with no gene match: 2. Germline loops: CDR1 MNHEY, CDR2 SMNVEV (reference sequence). CDR3 residues: CASRWTGGYEQYF. DNA of the CDR3: TGTGCCAGCAGATGGACAGGGGGCTACGAGCAGTACTTC.